Ten or more counts support the clone carrying this T cell receptor beta chain. The junction departs from the called germline gene at one end, perhaps through a read error. The sample originates from a study of CD8 T cells in ankylosing spondylitis. This CDR3 region has 12 residues. CDR1 and CDR2 (germline): SQVTM, ANQGSEA. TCRdb reanalysed the 5' RACE reads using MiXCR and keeps one entry per CDR3 protein. In the table there are around 230,000 distinct CDR3 sequences, around 9.1% of which are singletons. The TCR was taken from a male donor with ankylosing spondylitis or in good health (not recorded which). The rearrangement uses TRBV29-1 and TRBJ2-7; no clear D. The material sequenced was blood, either unsorted or a sorted T cell fraction (not recorded which). The CDR3 coding sequence is TGCAGCGTTCAAGAGAGCTCCTACGAGCAGTACTTC. Translation: CSVQESSYEQYF.